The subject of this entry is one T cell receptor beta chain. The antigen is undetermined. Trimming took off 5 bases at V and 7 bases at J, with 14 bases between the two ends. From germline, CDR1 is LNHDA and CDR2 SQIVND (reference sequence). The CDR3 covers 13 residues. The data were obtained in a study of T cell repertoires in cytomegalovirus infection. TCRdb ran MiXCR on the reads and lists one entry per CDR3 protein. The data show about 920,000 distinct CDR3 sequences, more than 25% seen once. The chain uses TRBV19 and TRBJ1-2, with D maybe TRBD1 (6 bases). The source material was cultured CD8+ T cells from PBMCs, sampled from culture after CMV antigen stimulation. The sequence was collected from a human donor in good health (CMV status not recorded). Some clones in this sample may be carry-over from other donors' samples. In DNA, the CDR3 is TGTGCCAGTAGTCCGACCGGGGGGGCTGGCTACACCTTC. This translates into CASSPTGGAGYTF.